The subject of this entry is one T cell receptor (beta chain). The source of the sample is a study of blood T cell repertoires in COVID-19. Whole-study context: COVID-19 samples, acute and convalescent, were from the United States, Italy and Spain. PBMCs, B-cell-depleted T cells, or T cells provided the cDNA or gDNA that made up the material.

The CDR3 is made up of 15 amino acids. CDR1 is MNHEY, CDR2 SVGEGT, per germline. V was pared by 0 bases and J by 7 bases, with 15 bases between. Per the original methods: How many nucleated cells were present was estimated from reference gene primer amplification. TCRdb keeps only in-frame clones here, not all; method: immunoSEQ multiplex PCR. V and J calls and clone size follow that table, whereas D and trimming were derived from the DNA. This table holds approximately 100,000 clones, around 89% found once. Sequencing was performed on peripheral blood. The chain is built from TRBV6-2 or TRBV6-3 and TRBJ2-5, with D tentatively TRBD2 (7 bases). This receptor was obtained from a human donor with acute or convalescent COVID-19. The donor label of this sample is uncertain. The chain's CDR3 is CASSYSGGGQMTQYF. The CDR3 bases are TGTGCCAGCAGTTACTCTGGGGGGGGGCAGATGACCCAGTACTTC.